A selection of T cell receptor beta chains follows, all from one sample in a study of identical twins. TCRdb reprocessed the 5' RACE reads via MiXCR and lists one record per CDR3 protein. This table has around 480,000 distinct CDR3 sequences, roughly an eighth appearing once. These records were also assigned to another study, of yellow fever vaccine responses in identical twins.

Material: CD4+ T cells sorted from blood. The source is a woman under 30 in good health. CDR3s include the opening cysteine and the closing phenylalanine or tryptophan. D genes are given only for firm matches. Some rows have no size entry. The others give once, few or many, or a class for an expanded clone.

CDR3 protein,CDR3 DNA,J gene,CDR3 length,V gene,clone size,D gene
CASGDRDRVRGYTF,TGTGCCAGCGGCGATCGGGACAGGGTGCGAGGCTACACCTTC,TRBJ1-2,14,TRBV7-2,many,TRBD1
CASSLSPALGGYTF,TGTGCCAGCAGCCTCTCGCCGGCCTTGGGGGGCTACACCTTC,TRBJ1-2,14,TRBV3-1,NA,NA
CASNTFLGGSSTDTQYF,TGCGCCAGCAACACTTTCCTTGGCGGGAGTAGCACAGATACGCAGTATTTT,TRBJ2-3,17,TRBV5-1,NA,TRBD2
CASSRTGMNTGELFF,TGCGCCAGCAGCCGGACAGGGATGAACACCGGGGAGCTGTTTTTT,TRBJ2-2,15,TRBV5-1,NA,TRBD1
CATSEPSRNTGYNEQFF,TGTGCCACCAGTGAGCCAAGCCGAAATACCGGGTACAATGAGCAGTTCTTC,TRBJ2-1,17,TRBV24-1,NA,NA
CASSQDPRRGETQYF,TGCGCCAGCAGCCAAGATCCGAGGAGGGGTGAGACCCAGTACTTC,TRBJ2-5,15,TRBV4-1,many,NA
CSARPSTGAPTGELFF,TGCAGTGCTAGACCCTCAACCGGGGCACCCACCGGGGAGCTGTTTTTT,TRBJ2-2,16,TRBV20-1,few,NA
CASRPSGTQYF,TGTGCCAGCAGACCTTCGGGTACGCAGTATTTT,TRBJ2-3,11,TRBV2,once,NA
CASSVSGTSGAYEQYF,TGTGCCAGTAGTGTCTCCGGGACTAGCGGGGCCTACGAGCAGTACTTC,TRBJ2-7,16,TRBV19,few,TRBD2
CSAPGLAGGELFF,TGCAGTGCTCCGGGACTAGCGGGAGGGGAGCTGTTTTTT,TRBJ2-2,13,TRBV20-1,NA,TRBD2
CASSLHRDDTEAFF,TGTGCCAGCAGCTTACACAGGGACGACACTGAAGCTTTCTTT,TRBJ1-1,14,TRBV7-2,NA,NA
CASSYLVTSGRVYEQFF,TGTGCCAGCAGTTACCTGGTGACTAGCGGGAGGGTCTATGAGCAGTTCTTC,TRBJ2-1,17,TRBV6-2/TRBV6-3,NA,TRBD2
CSARAGGRRTGELFF,TGCAGTGCTAGAGCGGGAGGGCGGCGAACCGGGGAGCTGTTTTTT,TRBJ2-2,15,TRBV20-1,few,TRBD2
CSAPFWAGVKDGYTF,TGCAGTGCTCCCTTCTGGGCAGGGGTGAAGGATGGCTACACCTTC,TRBJ1-2,15,TRBV20-1,few,NA
CSASGTVNQPQHF,TGCAGTGCTAGTGGGACAGTCAATCAGCCCCAGCATTTT,TRBJ1-5,13,TRBV20-1,many,TRBD1
CASSLGTGLAGTF,TGCGCCAGCAGCTTGGGCACAGGACTGGCGGGGACCTTC,TRBJ1-2,13,TRBV5-1,few,NA
CASSIPNRAYGYTF,TGTGCCAGCAGCATACCAAACAGGGCCTATGGCTACACCTTC,TRBJ1-2,14,TRBV6-2/TRBV6-3,NA,NA
CASSLLQALTQHF,TGTGCCAGCAGTTTACTACAGGCCTTGACCCAGCATTTT,TRBJ1-5,13,TRBV12-3/TRBV12-4,many,NA
CASSPDATLAQFF,TGTGCCAGCTCACCAGACGCGACGTTGGCGCAGTTCTTC,TRBJ2-1,13,TRBV18,NA,NA
CASNPGQQETQYF,TGTGCCAGCAATCCCGGACAGCAAGAGACCCAGTACTTC,TRBJ2-5,13,TRBV12-3/TRBV12-4,NA,NA
CASSLTGRPNSPLHF,TGTGCCAGCAGTTTGACGGGACGGCCCAATTCACCCCTCCACTTT,TRBJ1-6,15,TRBV12-3/TRBV12-4,NA,NA
CASSLTANNSPLHF,TGTGCCAGCAGTTTGACAGCGAATAATTCACCCCTCCACTTT,TRBJ1-6,14,TRBV27,NA,NA
CASSLEGGRDEQYF,TGTGCCAGCAGCTTGGAAGGGGGGAGGGACGAGCAGTACTTC,TRBJ2-7,14,TRBV5-4,few,NA
CASSPTRDRNYEQYF,TGTGCCAGCTCACCTACCCGGGACAGGAATTACGAGCAGTACTTC,TRBJ2-7,15,TRBV18,few,TRBD1
CASSPGQGASNQPQHF,TGCGCCAGCAGCCCGGGACAGGGGGCGAGCAATCAGCCCCAGCATTTT,TRBJ1-5,16,TRBV5-1,NA,TRBD1
CASSYRQGQKYF,TGTGCCAGCAGCTACAGACAGGGTCAGAAGTATTTT,TRBJ2-3,12,TRBV5-6,many,TRBD1
CASSAGGGHYNEQFF,TGCGCCAGCAGCGCGGGGGGGGGCCATTACAATGAGCAGTTCTTC,TRBJ2-1,15,TRBV5-1,NA,TRBD2
CASSEPGQVYF,TGTGCCAGCAGTGAACCGGGACAGGTTTACTTC,TRBJ2-4,11,TRBV25-1,NA,TRBD1
CASSQVGRAGGLLQTQYF,TGTGCCAGCAGCCAAGTTGGTAGAGCGGGAGGTTTGCTACAGACCCAGTACTTC,TRBJ2-5,18,TRBV3-1,few,TRBD2
CASSNSGQGRQPQHF,TGTGCCAGCAGCAACTCGGGACAGGGTCGGCAGCCCCAGCATTTT,TRBJ1-5,15,TRBV7-2,NA,TRBD1
CASSLGWRDYNEQFF,TGTGCCAGCAGCTTAGGCTGGCGGGACTACAATGAGCAGTTCTTC,TRBJ2-1,15,TRBV11-1,few,NA
CSAREQPLTYEQYF,TGCAGTGCTAGAGAGCAGCCGCTTACCTACGAGCAGTACTTC,TRBJ2-7,14,TRBV20-1,many,NA
CASSQRQGNQPQHF,TGCGCCAGCAGCCAACGACAGGGGAATCAGCCCCAGCATTTT,TRBJ1-5,14,TRBV4-3,many,TRBD1
CASSPKQPYNEQFF,TGTGCCAGCTCCCCTAAGCAACCCTACAATGAGCAGTTCTTC,TRBJ2-1,14,TRBV18,NA,NA
CASSYVQGARGYTF,TGTGCCAGCAGTTACGTACAGGGGGCCCGTGGCTACACCTTC,TRBJ1-2,14,TRBV6-2/TRBV6-3,NA,TRBD1
CASSPAFQETQYF,TGTGCCAGCTCACCAGCGTTCCAAGAGACCCAGTACTTC,TRBJ2-5,13,TRBV18,few,NA
CASSGQGIFYEQYF,TGTGCCAGTAGCGGACAGGGGATTTTCTACGAGCAGTACTTC,TRBJ2-7,14,TRBV19,NA,TRBD1
CAISESGPGQDYEQYF,TGTGCCATCAGTGAGTCCGGCCCGGGACAGGACTACGAGCAGTACTTC,TRBJ2-7,16,TRBV10-3,NA,TRBD1
CASSAPSGGSGQPQHF,TGTGCCAGCAGTGCCCCCTCGGGGGGATCTGGTCAGCCCCAGCATTTT,TRBJ1-5,16,TRBV28,NA,NA
CASSYGTSGTGTQYF,TGTGCCAGCAGTTACGGGACTAGCGGGACCGGTACGCAGTATTTT,TRBJ2-3,15,TRBV6-5,NA,TRBD2
CASSQDLGGGPTGELFF,TGCGCCAGCAGCCAAGATCTGGGGGGAGGGCCCACCGGGGAGCTGTTTTTT,TRBJ2-2,17,TRBV4-3,NA,TRBD2
CASSLGDGASNQPQHF,TGCGCCAGCAGCTTGGGTGATGGGGCGAGCAATCAGCCCCAGCATTTT,TRBJ1-5,16,TRBV5-1,many,NA
CASSLGLAGFLGADTQYF,TGCGCCAGCAGCTTAGGGCTAGCGGGTTTCCTTGGAGCAGATACGCAGTATTTT,TRBJ2-3,18,TRBV5-1,few,TRBD2
CASRVTGTGPYEQYF,TGCGCCAGCAGGGTAACCGGGACTGGTCCCTACGAGCAGTACTTC,TRBJ2-7,15,TRBV5-1,few,NA
CASSVRGDGNTDTQYF,TGTGCCAGCAGCGTGCGAGGGGATGGAAACACAGATACGCAGTATTTT,TRBJ2-3,16,TRBV9,few,NA
CASSLGNRQGAATEAFF,TGCGCCAGCAGCTTGGGGAATAGACAGGGGGCTGCTACTGAAGCTTTCTTT,TRBJ1-1,17,TRBV5-1,NA,TRBD1